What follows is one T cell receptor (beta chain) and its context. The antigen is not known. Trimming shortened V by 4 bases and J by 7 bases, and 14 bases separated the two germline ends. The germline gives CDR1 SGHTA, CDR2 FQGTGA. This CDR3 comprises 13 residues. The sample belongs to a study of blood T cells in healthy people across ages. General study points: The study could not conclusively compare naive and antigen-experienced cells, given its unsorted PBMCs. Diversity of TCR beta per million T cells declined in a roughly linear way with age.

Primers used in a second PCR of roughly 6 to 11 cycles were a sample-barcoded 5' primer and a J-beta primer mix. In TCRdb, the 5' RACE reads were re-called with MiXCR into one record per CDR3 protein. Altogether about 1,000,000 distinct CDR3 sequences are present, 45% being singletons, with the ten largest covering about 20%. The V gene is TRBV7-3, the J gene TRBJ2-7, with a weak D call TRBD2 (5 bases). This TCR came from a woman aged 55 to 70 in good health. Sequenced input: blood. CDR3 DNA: TGTGCCAGCAGCTACGAGTCGGGGAATGAGCAGTACTTC. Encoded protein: CASSYESGNEQYF.